This entry lists 8 T cell receptor beta chains sequenced from one sample in a study of blood T cells in healthy people across ages. Together with a sample-barcoded 5' primer, a J-beta primer mix was included in a second PCR lasting about 6 to 12 cycles. Each CDR3 protein is one row after TCRdb ran MiXCR on the 5' RACE reads. Among around 790,000 distinct CDR3 sequences, roughly 44% were seen once, and the ten largest hold about 19%. Sequencing used blood. These receptors were taken from a man between 60 and 75 years old in good health.

Written as DNA, the CDR3 is TGTGCCAGCAGTCGCCGGGACAGGGGTGACTATGGCTACACCTTC. This gives the protein CASSRRDRGDYGYTF. This sequence joins TRBV6-2 or TRBV6-3 and TRBJ1-2; 10 nucleotides line up with TRBD1. After removal of 5 bases from V and 3 bases from J, the junction contained 6 bases not matched to a gene. There are 15 residues in the CDR3. Germline assignment: CDR1 MNHEY and CDR2 SVGEGT.

CDR3 amino acids: CATSRAGEAFF. The CDR3 region has the DNA TGTGCCACCAGCAGAGCTGGTGAAGCTTTCTTT. This chain uses TRBV15 with TRBJ1-1, with no clear D. This CDR3 has 11 residues. The ends were cut back, 1 base at V and 7 bases at J, with 4 bases in the middle. The germline gives CDR1 LNHNV, CDR2 YYDKDF (reference sequence).

This clonotype was found a few times. This chain uses TRBV5-5 with TRBJ2-1; D call uncertain. The V and J ends lost 4 bases and 10 bases respectively, with 9 bases between them. Per germline, CDR1 SGHKS and CDR2 YYEKEE (reference sequence). There are 11 residues in the CDR3. The CDR3 protein is CASSRTEEQFF. CDR3 in DNA: TGTGCCAGCAGCCGGACGGAAGAGCAGTTCTTC.

The rearrangement links TRBV29-1 to TRBJ2-7; 7 nucleotides match TRBD1. Near its end, the DNA agrees better with TRBJ2-5, so the J call may be wrong. This CDR3 comprises 18 residues. Germline CDR1 and CDR2: SQVTM and ANQGSEA. The chain's CDR3 is CSVEDRLRGEGAGETQYF. The CDR3 DNA is TGCAGCGTTGAAGATCGACTTCGGGGAGAGGGGGCAGGAGAGACCCAGTACTTC.

The rearrangement links TRBV3-1 to TRBJ2-4, with D perhaps assigned TRBD1 or TRBD2 (5 bases each). The tail of the sequence fits TRBJ2-7 better, so the J call may be wrong. The CDR3 covers 17 residues. Germline-derived CDR1 and CDR2 are LGHDT and YNNKEL (reference sequence). The CDR3 region is CASSTKTGTRISYEQYF. The CDR3 nucleotides are TGTGCCAGCAGCACTAAGACCGGGACGCGGATCTCCTACGAGCAGTACTTC.

The table lists this clonotype with a few counts. The chain recombines TRBV7-2 with TRBJ1-2; D unclear. V shed 2 bases and J shed 7 bases, with 11 bases lying between them. The germline CDR1 and CDR2 sequences are SGHTA and FQGNSA. The CDR3 totals 13 residues. The CDR3 reads CASSLYLQAGYTF. The CDR3 region has the DNA TGTGCCAGCAGCTTATATTTGCAGGCTGGCTACACCTTC.

V usage is TRBV20-1 and J usage is TRBJ2-3, with a tentative D call TRBD2 (5 bases). CDR1 and CDR2 from the germline V gene are DFQATT and SNEGSKA (reference sequence). The CDR3 consists of 12 residues. V was trimmed by 3 bases and J by 5 bases, leaving 9 bases between them. This CDR3 is CSARAGLDTQYF. The CDR3 region has the DNA TGCAGTGCTAGGGCAGGACTAGATACGCAGTATTTT.

The chain combines TRBV2 with TRBJ2-7, with D hard to call. The CDR3 contains 14 residues. V was cut by 6 bases and J by 0 bases, with 12 bases left in between. Per germline, CDR1 SNHLY and CDR2 FYNNEI. This chain's CDR3 is CASSPTYTSYEQYF. The CDR3 bases are TGTGCCAGCAGCCCAACATATACCTCCTACGAGCAGTACTTC.